These 12 T cell receptor beta chains were all obtained from the same sample, sequenced in a study of T cell responses to AZD1222 COVID-19 vaccine. Measured with immunoSEQ multiplex PCR; TCRdb has only the in-frame clones, and not every one. The sample carries 120,000 or so clones, 70% to 90% recorded once. Material: peripheral blood, obtained on day 0 of AZD1222 vaccination. The receptors derive from an adult in good health.

This clone came up a few times. This chain connects TRBV21-1 to TRBJ1-1; TRBD1, the table's D call, lacks a check against the DNA. TRBV21-1 is an annotated pseudogene. The CDR3 consists of 12 residues. This CDR3 is CASSGTGGKAFF. CDR3 bases: TGTGCCAGCAGCGGGACAGGGGGCAAAGCTTTCTTT.

The rearrangement links TRBV9 to TRBJ1-2; no definite D call. This CDR3 has 11 amino acids. Per the germline V gene, CDR1 is SGDLS and CDR2 is YYNGEE. CDR3 sequence (DNA): TGTCTATCCGGCGGGGTCAAGGGCTACACCTTC. It yields the protein CLSGGVKGYTF.

The rearrangement joins TRBV5-1 to TRBJ1-1, with D possibly matching TRBD1 (5 bases). The CDR3 consists of 15 residues. V lost 4 bases and J lost 5, with 18 bases in between. In germline, CDR1 is SGHRS, CDR2 YFSETQ. This CDR3 reads CASSPGRGSRTEAFF. The CDR3 DNA reads as TGCGCCAGCAGCCCGGGGCGGGGGAGTAGGACTGAAGCTTTCTTT.

This sequence joins TRBV5-1 and TRBJ2-3; 14 bases line up with TRBD2. V dropped 5 bases and J dropped 1; count of bases not matched to a gene: 0. This CDR3 region has 15 residues. The germline CDR1 and CDR2 sequences are SGHRS and YFSETQ. CDR3 amino acids: CASRGLAGGTDTQYF. CDR3 coding DNA: TGCGCCAGCAGGGGACTAGCGGGGGGCACAGATACGCAGTATTTT.

The genes are TRBV5-6 and TRBJ1-1; 7 nucleotides align to TRBD1. The CDR3 spans 14 residues. Germline V gives CDR1 SGHDT, CDR2 YYEEEE. The V segment lost 0 bases and the J segment 3 bases; nucleotides outside the gene matches: 2. The CDR3 is CASSLGGGHTEAFF. The DNA of the CDR3 is TGTGCCAGCAGCTTGGGAGGGGGCCACACTGAAGCTTTCTTT. Together with reference TRBV5-6 and TRBJ1-1, the CDR3 gives the full variable domain: DAGVTQSPTHLIKTRGQQVTLRCSPKSGHDTVSWYQQALGQGPQFIFQYYEEEERQRGNFPDRFSGHQFPNYSSELNVNALLLGDSALYLCASSLGGGHTEAFFGQGTRLTVV.

The V gene is TRBV11-2, the J gene TRBJ2-7; 8 positions agree with TRBD2. Germline V lookup: CDR1 SGHAT, CDR2 FQNNGV. The length of the CDR3 is 15 residues. Germline trimming cut 6 bases from V and 0 bases from J; bases unmatched to any gene: 7. The CDR3 sequence: CASRRGASSSYEQYF. The CDR3 DNA reads as TGTGCCAGCAGGCGGGGGGCGTCAAGCTCCTACGAGCAGTACTTC.

CDR3 nucleotide sequence: TGTGCCAGCAGTTTATTAAGTGGCACTGAAGCTTTCTTT. It is translated as CASSLLSGTEAFF. The chain combines TRBV28 with TRBJ1-1; D is undetermined. V was pared by 1 base and J by 4 bases, with 7 bases between. The CDR3 is 13 amino acids. From germline, CDR1 is MDHEN and CDR2 SYDVKM.

This clone was counted only a few times. The chain recombines TRBV7-3 with TRBJ1-6, with a weak D call TRBD1 (5 bases). Looked up from germline, CDR1 is SGHTA and CDR2 is FQGTGA. There are 16 residues in the CDR3. The germline V and J ends were trimmed by 3 bases and 0 bases, with 9 bases remaining between them. CDR3 sequence (DNA): TGTGCCAGCAGCTTGAAGGGGAGCTCCTATAATTCACCCCTCCACTTT. This gives the protein CASSLKGSSYNSPLHF.

This rearrangement joins TRBV19 to TRBJ1-6; no reliable D call. The CDR3 is 13 amino acids. The V and J ends lost 9 bases and 10 bases respectively, with 16 bases between them. Germline V gives CDR1 LNHDA, CDR2 SQIVND (reference sequence). The CDR3 sequence: CASHSVFGSPLHF. CDR3 DNA: TGTGCCAGCCACAGCGTATTCGGATCACCCCTCCACTTT. Combining the CDR3 with reference TRBV19 and TRBJ1-6 gives the whole variable domain DGGITQSPKYLFRKEGQNVTLSCEQNLNHDAMYWYRQDPGQGLRLIYYSQIVNDFQKGDIAEGYSVSREKKESFPLTVTSAQKNPTAFYLCASHSVFGSPLHFGNGTRLTVT.

J is TRBJ1-1 and V is TRBV5-5; TRBD1 might be the D (5 bases). Trimming removed 0 bases from V and 1 base from J, with 7 bases in between. This CDR3 is built from 14 residues. Germline-derived CDR1 and CDR2 are SGHKS and YYEKEE (reference sequence). The CDR3 loop is CASSLEGRNTEAFF. In nucleotides, the CDR3 is TGTGCCAGCAGCTTGGAGGGACGGAACACTGAAGCTTTCTTT.

V is TRBV2 and J is TRBJ1-5; D may be TRBD1 (5 bases). Trimming took 4 bases from V and 3 from J, leaving 7 bases between them. The CDR3 sequence is 13 residues long. Germline V gene data show CDR1 as SNHLY and CDR2 as FYNNEI. This CDR3 reads CASSVGVNQPQHF. The CDR3 DNA follows: TGTGCCAGCAGTGTGGGGGTCAATCAGCCCCAGCATTTT.

This clone was seen a single time. V is TRBV9 and J is TRBJ2-7; TRBD2 matches 8 bases. The CDR3 runs 15 residues. After removal of 0 bases from V and 1 base from J, the junction contained 3 bases not matched to a gene. The V gene's germline CDR1 is SGDLS and CDR2 YYNGEE. Written as DNA, the CDR3 is TGTGCCAGCAGCGTAGGCCCTAGCGGGTCCTACGAGCAGTACTTC. Its translation is CASSVGPSGSYEQYF.